Each of the 28 T cell receptor beta chains below was sequenced from the same sample in a study of T cell responses to AZD1222 COVID-19 vaccine. The data were produced by immunoSEQ multiplex PCR, yet TCRdb's version contains in-frame clones alone and is incomplete. The sample carries roughly 120,000 clones, more than 85% recorded once. The material was peripheral blood, obtained on day 0 of AZD1222 vaccination. The receptors were sampled from an adult in good health.

This clone was seen just once. The V gene is TRBV2, the J gene TRBJ2-1; D perhaps matches TRBD2 (6 bases). Germline V lookup: CDR1 SNHLY, CDR2 FYNNEI. Between the trimmed V and J ends, which lost 6 bases and 6 bases, there was a span of 12 bases. There are 13 residues in the CDR3. The CDR3 DNA sequence: TGTGCCAGCAGAACCTTGGGGGGCAATGAGCAGTTCTTC. Protein sequence: CASRTLGGNEQFF.

The table lists this clone with a count of one. The CDR3 DNA sequence: TGTGCCAGCAGACTCGGAAAGAACACTGAAGCTTTCTTT. Translation gives CASRLGKNTEAFF. V gene TRBV2 combines with J gene TRBJ1-1; D is unresolved. Trimming took 6 bases from V and 1 from J, leaving 9 bases between them. Per germline, CDR1 SNHLY and CDR2 FYNNEI. This CDR3 spans 13 amino acids.

The chain carries TRBV11-3 and TRBJ2-3; 15 nucleotides match TRBD2. CDR3 size: 16 residues. The V segment lost 5 bases and the J segment 3 bases; nucleotides outside the gene matches: 3. Germline CDR1 reads SGHNT; CDR2 reads YENEEA. CDR3 sequence: CASSPGLAGGTDTQYF. CDR3 coding DNA: TGTGCCAGCAGCCCGGGACTAGCGGGGGGAACAGATACGCAGTATTTT.

The chain links TRBV10-3 to TRBJ1-6; 7 bases align to TRBD1. The trim removed 4 bases at V and 6 bases at J, leaving 3 bases unmatched. Germline lookup yields CDR1 ENHRY and CDR2 SYGVKD. This CDR3 has 14 amino acids. CDR3 bases: TGTGCCATCAGTGGGACAGGCCCTAATTCACCCCTCCACTTT. Protein sequence: CAISGTGPNSPLHF.

V gene TRBV5-6 combines with J gene TRBJ1-2; TRBD1 aligns across 8 bases. After removal of 4 bases from V and 0 bases from J, the junction contained 8 bases not matched to a gene. The germline gives CDR1 SGHDT, CDR2 YYEEEE. This CDR3 spans 16 amino acids. CDR3 nucleotides: TGTGCCAGCAGCCATCAATCGACAGGGGCTAACTATGGCTACACCTTC. It encodes CASSHQSTGANYGYTF. Full variable domain (outside the CDR3, taken from reference TRBV5-6 and TRBJ1-2): DAGVTQSPTHLIKTRGQQVTLRCSPKSGHDTVSWYQQALGQGPQFIFQYYEEEERQRGNFPDRFSGHQFPNYSSELNVNALLLGDSALYLCASSHQSTGANYGYTFGSGTRLTVV.

The CDR3 nucleotides are TGTGCCAGCAGCGTAGGTGGCAACCAGCCTGAAGCTTTCTTT. Its translation: CASSVGGNQPEAFF. V is TRBV9 and J is TRBJ1-1, with D uncertain. Trimming stripped 0 bases from V and 6 bases from J, with 12 bases between. Germline CDR1 SGDLS, CDR2 YYNGEE. This CDR3 is 14 amino acids long.

The rearrangement links TRBV11-3 to TRBJ2-7, with a tentative D call TRBD2 (6 bases). The germline V and J ends were trimmed by 0 bases and 3 bases, with 12 bases remaining between them. This CDR3 spans 15 amino acids. Germline CDR1 is SGHNT and CDR2 is YENEEA. The CDR3 is CASSLDRRGLYEQYF. The CDR3 nucleotides are TGTGCCAGCAGCTTAGACAGGCGGGGACTCTACGAGCAGTACTTC. The full variable domain, with the rest looked up from reference TRBV11-3 and TRBJ2-7, is EAGVVQSPRYKIIEKKQPVAFWCNPISGHNTLYWYLQNLGQGPELLIRYENEEAVDDSQLPKDRFSAERLKGVDSTLKIQPAELGDSAVYLCASSLDRRGLYEQYFGPGTRLTVT.

The chain joins TRBV7-2 to TRBJ2-2, with a weak D call TRBD2 (7 bases). CDR3 length equals 15 residues. Germline assignment: CDR1 SGHTA and CDR2 FQGNSA. Trimming removed 5 bases from V and 4 bases from J, with 14 bases in between. CDR3 in amino acids: CASSKGGTPTGELFF. The CDR3 bases are TGTGCCAGCAGCAAGGGGGGGACACCCACCGGGGAGCTGTTTTTT.

The rearrangement joins TRBV10-2 to TRBJ2-3; the D gene is possibly TRBD2 (6 bases). The germline V and J ends were trimmed by 5 bases and 1 base, with 19 bases remaining between them. The CDR3 runs 17 residues. Germline-derived CDR1 and CDR2 are WSHSY and SAAADI. The CDR3 nucleotides are TGCGCCAGCAGTAACCTGGTGGGGGGTGGTGGCACAGATACGCAGTATTTT. It codes for CASSNLVGGGGTDTQYF.

As regards this clone: The germline gene is not matched at one end of the junction; a read error may be the cause. V usage is TRBV6-5 and J usage is TRBJ1-3, with D possibly being TRBD1 (6 bases). The length of the CDR3 is 15 residues. Per germline, CDR1 MNHEY and CDR2 SVGAGI. The CDR3 DNA is TGTGTCAGCAGTATTGACAGGAGCTCTGGAAACACCATATATTTT. Translation gives CVSSIDRSSGNTIYF.

The rearrangement uses TRBV19 and TRBJ2-2, with 8 bases matching TRBD1. CDR1 LNHDA and CDR2 SQIVND come from the germline V gene (reference sequence). The CDR3 loop spans 15 amino acids. Trimming removed 6 bases from V and 1 base from J; junction bases left unmatched: 4. The CDR3 DNA is TGTGCCAGTAGGCCCGGGACAGGGAACACCGGGGAGCTGTTTTTT. This codes for CASRPGTGNTGELFF.

The rearrangement uses TRBV6-2 or TRBV6-3 and TRBJ2-7; the D call may be TRBD1 or TRBD2 (6 bases each). The CDR3 runs to 17 residues. Trimming shortened V by 6 bases and J by 4 bases, and 25 bases separated the two germline ends. From germline, CDR1 is MNHEY and CDR2 SVGEGT. The CDR3 DNA sequence: TGTGCCAGCAGCTCCCCTAATTTGAGGGGGGCCAGTTACGAGCAGTACTTC. This sequence encodes CASSSPNLRGASYEQYF.

The chain uses TRBV5-5 and TRBJ2-3, with a possible D match to TRBD2 (6 bases). The germline V and J ends were trimmed by 7 bases and 5 bases, with 14 bases remaining between them. This CDR3 spans 13 amino acids. CDR1 is SGHKS, CDR2 YYEKEE, per germline (reference sequence). CDR3 amino acids: CASAVGSGDTQYF. The DNA of the CDR3 is TGTGCCAGCGCCGTAGGTAGCGGAGATACGCAGTATTTT.

The rearrangement uses TRBV29-1 and TRBJ1-4; 7 bases match TRBD1. Trimming at V came to 0 bases and at J to 11 bases, leaving 12 bases not matched to a gene. Germline CDR1 reads SQVTM; CDR2 reads ANQGSEA. The CDR3 is 15 amino acids. The CDR3 DNA reads TGCAGCGTTGAAGATCGGGGGACAGTCTCGAGGAAACTGTTTTTT. It specifies CSVEDRGTVSRKLFF.

The V and J genes are TRBV5-1 and TRBJ2-7, with a tentative D call TRBD2 (6 bases). V was shortened by 0 bases and J by 1 base, with 11 bases between the two germline ends. The germline V gene has CDR1 SGHRS and CDR2 YFSETQ. The CDR3 sequence is 15 residues long. The CDR3 region has the DNA TGCGCCAGCAGCTTGGAACCAGGGACTTCCTACGAGCAGTACTTC. Amino acid sequence: CASSLEPGTSYEQYF.

V is TRBV27 and J is TRBJ2-7; 8 positions match TRBD1. Germline CDR1 and CDR2: MNHEY and SMNVEV (reference sequence). The CDR3 spans 15 residues. Trimming cost V 6 bases and J 3 bases; bases outside gene matches: 10. CDR3 in amino acids: CASSAQQGTGYEQYF. The CDR3 DNA sequence: TGTGCCAGCAGCGCCCAACAGGGGACAGGCTACGAGCAGTACTTC.

The rearrangement uses TRBV5-1 and TRBJ1-5; unclear D gene. Germline CDR1 reads SGHRS; CDR2 reads YFSETQ. V lost 5 bases and J lost 0, with 15 bases in between. This CDR3 has 16 residues. The CDR3 protein is CASSSGVPNSNQPQHF. In nucleotides, the CDR3 is TGCGCCAGCAGTTCTGGGGTTCCGAATAGCAATCAGCCCCAGCATTTT.

The gene calls are TRBV6-2 or TRBV6-3 and TRBJ2-7; 9 bases map to TRBD1. From germline, CDR1 is MNHEY and CDR2 SVGEGT. V lost 2 bases, J lost 0 bases, and 5 bases stayed unmatched. The CDR3 is made up of 16 amino acids. CDR3 in DNA: TGTGCCAGCAGTTACGTCCGGACAGGGGTCTCCTACGAGCAGTACTTC. Translating it yields CASSYVRTGVSYEQYF.

The sample holds a few counts of this clone. This chain uses TRBV7-2 with TRBJ1-2; D call uncertain. CDR1 and CDR2 (germline): SGHTA, FQGNSA. V dropped 5 bases and J dropped 0 bases, with 19 bases sitting between them. The CDR3 covers 17 residues. The CDR3 DNA reads as TGTGCCAGCAGCCTCTCCCCCCACGTCGAAGCTAACTATGGCTACACCTTC. This sequence encodes CASSLSPHVEANYGYTF.

The rearrangement joins TRBV28 to TRBJ2-2; D uncertain. CDR3 length: 12 amino acids. The germline V gene encodes CDR1 MDHEN and CDR2 SYDVKM. Trimming cost V 8 bases and J 11 bases, with 15 bases left between them. The CDR3 bases are TGTGCCAGCTCAAACCGGAGAACCGAGCTGTTTTTT. It translates to CASSNRRTELFF.

This sequence joins TRBV5-6 and TRBJ2-4, with 8 bases that match TRBD1. Germline lookup yields CDR1 SGHDT and CDR2 YYEEEE. Trimming cost V 1 base and J 3 bases; bases outside gene matches: 6. This CDR3 is 16 amino acids long. The CDR3 sequence: CASSLMTGVGKNIQYF. As DNA, the CDR3 is TGTGCCAGCAGCTTGATGACAGGGGTGGGCAAAAACATTCAGTACTTC. Full variable domain (missing parts from reference TRBV5-6 and TRBJ2-4): DAGVTQSPTHLIKTRGQQVTLRCSPKSGHDTVSWYQQALGQGPQFIFQYYEEEERQRGNFPDRFSGHQFPNYSSELNVNALLLGDSALYLCASSLMTGVGKNIQYFGAGTRLSVL.

The V call is TRBV29-1, the J call TRBJ1-1; D gene unclear. Trimming left V 4 bases short and J 0 bases short, with 6 bases between. The CDR3 runs 12 residues. From germline, CDR1 is SQVTM and CDR2 ANQGSEA. The CDR3 sequence is CSVVLVNTEAFF. The CDR3, as DNA: TGCAGCGTTGTACTGGTGAACACTGAAGCTTTCTTT.

The genes are TRBV12-3 or TRBV12-4 and TRBJ2-5; 11 nucleotides agree with TRBD2. The CDR3 totals 13 residues. J gave up 7 bases and V 6 bases, and 4 bases lay outside the gene matches. The CDR3 DNA sequence: TGTGCCAGCAGAAAGACTAGCGGGGTGACCCAGTACTTC. Its translation: CASRKTSGVTQYF.

The chain uses TRBV18 and TRBJ1-2; possible D gene TRBD1, 6 bases. CDR1 KGHSH and CDR2 LQKENI come from the germline V gene. This CDR3 is built from 14 residues. V dropped 2 bases and J dropped 2 bases, with 9 bases sitting between them. The CDR3 region is CASSPDRSNYGYTF. CDR3 nucleotide sequence: TGTGCCAGCTCACCAGACAGGAGCAACTATGGCTACACCTTC.

The chain joins TRBV5-6 to TRBJ2-1; 8 bases match TRBD1. With 4 bases clipped from V and 5 bases from J, the junction kept 2 bases outside the gene matches. The germline CDR1 and CDR2 sequences are SGHDT and YYEEEE. This CDR3 has 13 amino acids. CDR3 nucleotide sequence: TGTGCCAGCAGCCTGACAGGGGACAATGAGCAGTTCTTC. Protein: CASSLTGDNEQFF.

The rearrangement links TRBV6-5 to TRBJ1-2, with D unresolved. CDR3 size: 14 residues. The ends were cut back, 0 bases at V and 3 bases at J, with 8 bases in the middle. Germline CDR1 is MNHEY and CDR2 is SVGAGI. CDR3 loop: CASSYSADDYGYTF. The CDR3 nucleotides are TGTGCCAGCAGTTACTCGGCGGACGACTATGGCTACACCTTC.

The chain recombines TRBV7-9 with TRBJ2-7, with 7 bases matching TRBD2. With 3 bases clipped from V and 0 bases from J, the junction kept 2 bases outside the gene matches. From germline, CDR1 is SEHNR and CDR2 FQNEAQ (reference sequence). The CDR3 is made up of 14 amino acids. The CDR3 is CASSFGGSSYEQYF. CDR3 bases: TGTGCCAGCAGCTTCGGCGGGAGCTCCTACGAGCAGTACTTC.

The chain combines TRBV5-5 with TRBJ1-4; maybe TRBD1 (5 bases). The V gene lost 1 base and the J gene lost 0 bases, with 16 bases spanning the gap. This CDR3 is built from 18 residues. In germline, CDR1 is SGHKS, CDR2 YYEKEE (reference sequence). CDR3 amino acids: CASSLFPPGITTNEKLFF. DNA of the CDR3: TGTGCCAGCAGCTTGTTTCCTCCAGGGATCACAACTAATGAAAAACTGTTTTTT.